This entry features one TCR beta chain sequence. The table lists this clone with a count of one. The antigen this receptor binds is unknown. The input lacks base qualities; no much larger clone sits a single base away. This entry belongs to a study of T cell responses to AZD1222 COVID-19 vaccine (dated by TCRdb to the early 2020s). Describing the broader study: A total of 233 trial participants underwent TCR sequencing, of whom around 200 received two doses of AZD1222 and about 25 received two doses of the MenACWY control vaccine. Trial participants were enrolled by age into subgroups of 18-55, 56-69 and 70-plus years, and approximately 150, 30 and 60 TCR-sequenced participants, respectively, were included in these subgroups. The investigation overall reported the following: Conclusions about previously exposed vaccinees were limited because only six or seven AZD1222 recipients were SARS-CoV-2 seropositive at baseline. After two AZD1222 doses, both the breadth and the depth of spike-specific TCRs were significantly higher than at day 0 and than in MenACWY recipients. The 56-69-year group was small, and its depth increase did not reach significance, likely because of low power. CD4 TCRs associated with the vaccine covered the entire spike protein, and the dominant responses were in regions 160-218 and 743-854. Reportedly, close to half of the unique spike-specific TCRs recognized epitopes lying outside the regions that are mutated in the B.1.351 and B.1.1.7 variants. Participants were mostly white British and included more females than males, and it was suggested by the authors that clonal diversity may have been underestimated. Because no day 14 peak-response samples were available, the repertoires could be characterized only after the peak T cell response.

The CDR3 regions of human TCRbeta chains were subjected to immunosequencing. In the original analysis: Repertoire TCRs were matched against a reference library of SARS-CoV-2-specific TCRs generated with the MIRA antigen-specificity platform. Breadth was defined as the fraction of unique TCRs that were SARS-CoV-2-associated. Depth was defined as the fraction of total T cells that were SARS-CoV-2-associated. Using the MIRA data, each spike-specific TCR was assigned both to the spike region to which the TCR was reactive and to a CD4 or CD8 class. Log10-transformed breadth and depth values were compared by one-way ANOVA with Sidak's multiple comparisons tests. The source is immuneACCESS, and TCRdb retained only in-frame sequences with V and J called. Part of the clones is not carried over; for the studies checked, unresolved V genes explain less than half of this, and the remainder is unexplained. V, J and clone size are taken as reported in that table, and D and trimming were inferred from the DNA itself. This sample has more than 95,000 clones in its table, and approximately 92% of those were observed once. 44% of the sample is held by the ten biggest clonotypes.

In light of the paper, this sample's time point label describes: about 28 days (+/-7) after the second vaccine dose. AZD1222 recipients with second doses at about 4 weeks or about 12 weeks were pooled, because spike-specific TCR depth and breadth did not differ between schedules. Samples from vaccinated people were obtained from the UK trials COV001 and COV002, which included a single-blind randomized controlled phase 2/3 trial of AZD1222 (ChAdOx1 nCoV-19) in healthy adults. Trial participant PBMC samples were collected at day 0 and day 28 after the second dose for TCRbeta chain sequencing. In the germline V gene (reference sequence), CDR1 corresponds to SEHNR and CDR2 to FQNEAQ. Trimming costs V 6 bases and J 10 bases, and their ends lie 10 bases apart. The CDR3 starts with the cysteine, ends with the phenylalanine, and has 11 residues. Solely the CDR3 DNA is kept, with 33 bases framed from the first base.

This TCR was sampled from an adult who received the AZD1222 COVID-19 vaccine. This chain is built from TRBV7-9 and TRBJ2-1; there is no confident call for the D gene. The input for sequencing was peripheral blood, taken 28 days after the second AZD1222 dose. The DNA sequence is given as TGTGCCAGCAGGACGGGCAGCGAGCAGTTCTTC. Its coded protein is CASRTGSEQFF.